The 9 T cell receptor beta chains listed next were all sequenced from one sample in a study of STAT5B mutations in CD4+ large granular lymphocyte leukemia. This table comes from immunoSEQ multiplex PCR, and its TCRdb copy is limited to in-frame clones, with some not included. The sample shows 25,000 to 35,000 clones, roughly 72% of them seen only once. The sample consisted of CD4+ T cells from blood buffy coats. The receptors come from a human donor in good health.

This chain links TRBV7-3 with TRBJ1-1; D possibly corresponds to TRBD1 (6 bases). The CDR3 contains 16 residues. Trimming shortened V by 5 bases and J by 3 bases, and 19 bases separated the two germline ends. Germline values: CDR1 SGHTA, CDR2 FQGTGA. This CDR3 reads CASSPKGGLGDTEAFF. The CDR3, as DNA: TGTGCCAGCAGCCCAAAGGGGGGTCTGGGGGACACTGAAGCTTTCTTT.

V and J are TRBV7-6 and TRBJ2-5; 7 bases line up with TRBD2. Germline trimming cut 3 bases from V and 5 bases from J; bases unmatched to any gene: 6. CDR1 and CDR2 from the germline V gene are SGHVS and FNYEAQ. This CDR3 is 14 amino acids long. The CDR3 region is CASSFAGVQETQYF. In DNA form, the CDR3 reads TGTGCCAGCAGCTTCGCGGGAGTCCAGGAGACCCAGTACTTC.

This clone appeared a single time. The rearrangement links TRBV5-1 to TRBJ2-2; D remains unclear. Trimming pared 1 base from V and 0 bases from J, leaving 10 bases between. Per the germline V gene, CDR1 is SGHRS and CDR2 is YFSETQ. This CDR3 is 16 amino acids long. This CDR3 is CASSLMNAANTGELFF. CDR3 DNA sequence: TGCGCCAGCAGCTTGATGAACGCAGCGAACACCGGGGAGCTGTTTTTT.

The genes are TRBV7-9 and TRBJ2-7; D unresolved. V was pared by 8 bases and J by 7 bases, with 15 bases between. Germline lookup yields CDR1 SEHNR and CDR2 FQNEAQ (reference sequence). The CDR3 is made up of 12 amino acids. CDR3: CASEEAPREQYF. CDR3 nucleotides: TGTGCCAGCGAAGAGGCACCACGAGAGCAGTACTTC.

DNA of the CDR3: TGTGCCAGCAGCTGGACACCGAACACCGGGGAGCTGTTTTTT. Translating gives CASSWTPNTGELFF. The V call is TRBV2, the J call TRBJ2-2; possibly TRBD1 for D (5 bases). CDR3 size: 14 residues. Germline V lookup: CDR1 SNHLY, CDR2 FYNNEI. The V and J ends lost 6 bases and 0 bases respectively, with 8 bases between them.

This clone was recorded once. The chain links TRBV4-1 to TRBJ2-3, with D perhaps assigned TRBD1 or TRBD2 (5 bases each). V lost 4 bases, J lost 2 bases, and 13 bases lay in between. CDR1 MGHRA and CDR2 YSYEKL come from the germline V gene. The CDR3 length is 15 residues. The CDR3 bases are TGCGCCAGCAGCCCGAGAGGGGTGGACACAGATACGCAGTATTTT. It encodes CASSPRGVDTDTQYF.

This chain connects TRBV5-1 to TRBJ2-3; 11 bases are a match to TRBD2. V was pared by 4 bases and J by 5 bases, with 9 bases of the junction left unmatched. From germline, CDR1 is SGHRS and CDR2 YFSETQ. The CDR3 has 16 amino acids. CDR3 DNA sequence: TGCGCCAGCAGCGTTAATAGCGGGAGGGCCAGAGATACGCAGTATTTT. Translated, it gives CASSVNSGRARDTQYF. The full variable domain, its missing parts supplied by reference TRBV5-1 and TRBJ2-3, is KAGVTQTPRYLIKTRGQQVTLSCSPISGHRSVSWYQQTPGQGLQFLFEYFSETQRNKGNFPGRFSGRQFSNSRSEMNVSTLELGDSALYLCASSVNSGRARDTQYFGPGTRLTVL.

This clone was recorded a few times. The CDR3 coding sequence is TGTGCCAGCAGTGCGCAGGGCACCTATGGCTACACCTTC. Translated: CASSAQGTYGYTF. This chain uses TRBV2 with TRBJ1-2; D might be TRBD1 (5 bases). V was pared by 4 bases and J by 4 bases, with 10 bases between. The CDR3 sequence is 13 residues long. Germline assignment: CDR1 SNHLY and CDR2 FYNNEI.

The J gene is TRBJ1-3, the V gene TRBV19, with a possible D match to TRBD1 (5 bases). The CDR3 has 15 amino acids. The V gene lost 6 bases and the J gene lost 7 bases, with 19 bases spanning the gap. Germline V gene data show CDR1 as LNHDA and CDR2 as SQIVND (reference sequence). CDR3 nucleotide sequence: TGTGCCAGTAGGGCAGTATACAGGACCGATAACACCATATATTTT. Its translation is CASRAVYRTDNTIYF.